Listed below are T cell receptor beta chains from one sample, sequenced in a study of CD8 T cells in Susac syndrome. TCRdb itself ran the immunoSEQ multiplex PCR reads through MiXCR, one entry per CDR3 protein. This sample has under 20,000 distinct CDR3 sequences, with approximately 95% found just once. The sample comprised CD8+ T cells from PBMCs. The source of these receptors is a human donor in good health. Each CDR3 is given with its conserved first and last residue. Each record gives: clone size, J gene, V gene, D gene, CDR3 protein, CDR3 DNA. A D gene is named only where the DNA matches it firmly. The size entry is marked missing in some rows and otherwise reads once, few, many or a size class.

clone_size: NA
j_call: TRBJ1-5
v_call: TRBV7-8
d_call: TRBD1
cdr3_aa: CASSTWTGKNQPQHF
cdr3_nt: TGTGCCAGCAGCACCTGGACAGGGAAGAATCAGCCCCAGCATTTT

clone_size: NA
j_call: TRBJ2-2
v_call: TRBV7-9
d_call: NA
cdr3_aa: CASSLDPGELFF
cdr3_nt: TGTGCCAGCAGCTTGGACCCCGGGGAGCTGTTTTTT

clone_size: NA
j_call: TRBJ2-1
v_call: TRBV12-3/TRBV12-4
d_call: NA
cdr3_aa: CASSLANLKHEQFF
cdr3_nt: TGTGCCAGCAGTTTAGCCAACTTAAAGCATGAGCAGTTCTTC

clone_size: NA
j_call: TRBJ2-1
v_call: TRBV6-1
d_call: TRBD2
cdr3_aa: CASSPGLANGQKNEQFF
cdr3_nt: TGTGCCAGCAGTCCCGGACTAGCGAATGGCCAAAAAAATGAGCAGTTCTTC

clone_size: once
j_call: TRBJ1-1
v_call: TRBV28
d_call: NA
cdr3_aa: CASSTQVNTDTEAFF
cdr3_nt: TGTGCCAGCAGTACACAGGTGAATACGGACACTGAAGCTTTCTTT

clone_size: NA
j_call: TRBJ2-7
v_call: TRBV27
d_call: NA
cdr3_aa: CASSLDGGPYEQYF
cdr3_nt: TGTGCCAGCAGTTTAGATGGGGGACCCTACGAGCAGTACTTC

clone_size: NA
j_call: TRBJ1-4
v_call: TRBV27
d_call: TRBD1
cdr3_aa: CASSLRDSNEKLFF
cdr3_nt: TGTGCCAGCAGTTTAAGGGACAGCAATGAAAAACTGTTTTTT

clone_size: NA
j_call: TRBJ2-7
v_call: TRBV15
d_call: TRBD2
cdr3_aa: CATSRDRAGAGYEQYF
cdr3_nt: TGTGCCACCAGCAGAGATCGAGCGGGAGCGGGCTACGAGCAGTACTTC

clone_size: NA
j_call: TRBJ2-1
v_call: TRBV6-5
d_call: NA
cdr3_aa: CASSLALHNEQFF
cdr3_nt: TGTGCCAGCAGTTTAGCGCTTCACAATGAGCAGTTCTTC

clone_size: NA
j_call: TRBJ2-1
v_call: TRBV7-3
d_call: NA
cdr3_aa: CASSLGWSSYNEQFF
cdr3_nt: TGTGCCAGCAGCTTAGGTTGGAGCTCCTACAATGAGCAGTTCTTC

clone_size: once
j_call: TRBJ1-2
v_call: TRBV7-3
d_call: NA
cdr3_aa: CASSLAPGGGYTF
cdr3_nt: TGTGCCAGCAGCTTAGCGCCGGGTGGAGGCTACACCTTC